This T cell receptor beta chain was found in a study of CD8 T cells in Susac syndrome. Age- and sex-matched healthy donors served as the control group. Negative isolation was applied to CD8+ and CD4+ T cells, and FACS enrichment was applied to TEMRA cells. After extraction with the RNeasy kit, 0.5 to 1 ug of the RNA was reverse transcribed using random hexamers. A multiplex approach, immunoSEQ multiplex PCR, amplified TCR beta CDR3 across 54 Vbeta and 13 Jbeta. TCRdb analysed the immunoSEQ multiplex PCR reads with MiXCR anew, one entry per CDR3 protein. The table lists about 120,000 distinct CDR3 sequences, roughly 92% of them singletons. The TCR comes from a human donor in good health. Sample: CD4+ T cells from PBMCs.

The CDR3 DNA sequence: TGTGCCTGGACTGGGGGTTGGGAAAGCAATCAGCCCCAGCATTTT. Translating gives CAWTGGWESNQPQHF. V and J are TRBV30 and TRBJ1-5; TRBD1 is a possible D gene (5 bases). CDR1 is GTSNPN, CDR2 SVGIG, per germline (reference sequence). The length of the CDR3 is 15 residues. Trimming left V 4 bases short and J 1 base short, with 14 bases between.